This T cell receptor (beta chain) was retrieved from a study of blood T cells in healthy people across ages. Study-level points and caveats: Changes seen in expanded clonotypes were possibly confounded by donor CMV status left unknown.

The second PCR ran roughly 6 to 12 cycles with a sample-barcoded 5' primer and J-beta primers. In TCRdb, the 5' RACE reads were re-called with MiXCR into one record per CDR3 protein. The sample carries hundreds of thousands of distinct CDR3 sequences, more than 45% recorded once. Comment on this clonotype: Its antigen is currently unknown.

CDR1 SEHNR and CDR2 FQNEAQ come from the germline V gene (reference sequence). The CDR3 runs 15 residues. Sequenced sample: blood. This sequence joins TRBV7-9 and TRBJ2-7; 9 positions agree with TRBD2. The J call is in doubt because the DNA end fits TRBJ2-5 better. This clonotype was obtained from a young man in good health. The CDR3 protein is CASSLWRSGRETQYF. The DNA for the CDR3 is TGTGCCAGCAGCTTATGGCGTAGCGGGAGAGAGACCCAGTACTTC.